A selection of T cell receptor beta chains follows, all from one sample in a study of blood T cell repertoires in COVID-19. Profiled with immunoSEQ multiplex PCR; TCRdb holds only in-frame clones, not every one. The sample carries 95,000 to 150,000 clones, around 80% recorded once. What was sequenced was peripheral blood. These receptors all come from a man in his sixties with active or convalescent COVID-19. CDR3s include the opening cysteine and the closing phenylalanine or tryptophan. The D gene is left open where the match is weak. The size entry is marked missing in some rows and otherwise reads once, few, many or a size class.

j_call d_call v_call clone_size cdr3_nt cdr3_aa
TRBJ2-2 . TRBV4-1 . TGCGCCAGCAGCCAGAGCACCCCCGGGTTCGCGAACACCGGGGAGCTGTTTTTT CASSQSTPGFANTGELFF
TRBJ1-4 TRBD1 TRBV7-2 . TGTGCCAGCACCCCGACAGGGGTTAATGAAAAACTGTTTTTT CASTPTGVNEKLFF
TRBJ1-1 . TRBV28 . TGTGCCAGCGGCCTGCCCCGGAACACTGAAGCTTTCTTT CASGLPRNTEAFF
TRBJ1-1 TRBD1 TRBV6-5 few TGTGCCAGCAGTTTCGCCGGGACAGCAGCTTTCTTT CASSFAGTAAFF
TRBJ1-4 . TRBV4-3 . TGCGCCAGCAGCCAAGAAGGGGTCCATAATGAAAAACTGTTTTTT CASSQEGVHNEKLFF
TRBJ2-2 TRBD2 TRBV3-1/TRBV3-2 . TGTGCCAGCAGCCTCCAGGGCACTAGCGGGGGAACCGGGGAGCTGTTTTTT CASSLQGTSGGTGELFF
TRBJ1-5 . TRBV27 . TGTGCCAGCAGTTTATGGGGGGGGGCAAGCAATCAGCCCCAGCATTTT CASSLWGGASNQPQHF
TRBJ2-5 TRBD2 TRBV28 . TGTGCCATCCTCTCAAGGGCGGGAGGAGAGACCCAGTACTTC CAILSRAGGETQYF
TRBJ2-7 TRBD2 TRBV3-1/TRBV3-2 . TGTGCCAGCAGCCCCCTGCGGAGCGGGAGGGCCACCGTTTACTCCTACGAGCAGTACTTC CASSPLRSGRATVYSYEQYF
TRBJ2-5 . TRBV15 . TGTGCCACCAGCGCCCAGGCCTCTGAGGAGACCCAGTACTTC CATSAQASEETQYF
TRBJ2-7 TRBD1 TRBV19 . TGTGCCAGTAGTATTGGGACAGGAGCCTACGAGCAGTACTTC CASSIGTGAYEQYF
TRBJ1-2 . TRBV28 once TGTGCCGGGTGGGGAGGGACACCCGCCTATGGCTACACCTTC CAGWGGTPAYGYTF
TRBJ2-1 TRBD1 TRBV7-9 . TGTGCCAGCAGCCCATCTCGACAGGGCGGGAATGAGCAGTTCTTC CASSPSRQGGNEQFF
TRBJ1-5 TRBD1 TRBV18 . TGTGCCAGCTCACAGGACAGGGATCAGCCCCAGCATTTT CASSQDRDQPQHF
TRBJ1-1 TRBD1 TRBV28 . TGTGCCAGCAGTTTATCAGGGGGAAGGACTGAAGCTTTCTTT CASSLSGGRTEAFF
TRBJ2-7 . TRBV27 . TGTGCCAGCAGCTCGACAGGCCCCTACGAGCAGTACTTC CASSSTGPYEQYF
TRBJ1-5 . TRBV29-1 few TGCAGCGTGCTGGACTACGGTAATCAGCCCCAGCATTTT CSVLDYGNQPQHF
TRBJ2-3 . TRBV20-1 . TGCAGTGCTCGTGGGAGTTCAAAGACAGATACGCAGTATTTT CSARGSSKTDTQYF
TRBJ1-5 . TRBV20-1 few TGCAGTACCATCGGAGAGCCCCAGCATTTT CSTIGEPQHF
TRBJ2-7 TRBD2 TRBV28 . TGTGCCAGCAGTCCTAGCGGGAAGAACTCCTACGAGCAGTACTTC CASSPSGKNSYEQYF
TRBJ2-1 . TRBV14 . TGTGCCAGCAGCCAAGCGTGGGGGGGCGCCCCCAATGAGCAGTTCTTC CASSQAWGGAPNEQFF
TRBJ1-1 TRBD1 TRBV5-1 . TGCGCCAGCAGCCTAAGACAGGGGAGCGCTGAAGCTTTCTTT CASSLRQGSAEAFF